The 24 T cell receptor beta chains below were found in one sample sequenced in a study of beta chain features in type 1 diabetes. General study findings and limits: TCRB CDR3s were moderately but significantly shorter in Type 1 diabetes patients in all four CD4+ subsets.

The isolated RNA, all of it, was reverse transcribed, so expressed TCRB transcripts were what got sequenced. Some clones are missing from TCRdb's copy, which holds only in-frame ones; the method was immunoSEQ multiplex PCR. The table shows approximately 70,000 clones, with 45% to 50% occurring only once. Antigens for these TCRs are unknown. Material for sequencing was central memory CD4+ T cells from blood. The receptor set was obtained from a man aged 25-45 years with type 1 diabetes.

The DNA for the CDR3 is TGTGCCAGCAGTCCAGCGGGTCGGGACAATGAGCAGTTCTTC. As protein: CASSPAGRDNEQFF. The chain has TRBV5-6 and TRBJ2-1; TRBD2 might be the D (6 bases). CDR3 length equals 14 residues. Germline V CDR1 and CDR2: SGHDT, YYEEEE. V lost 5 bases and J 5 bases, leaving 14 bases between the germline ends.

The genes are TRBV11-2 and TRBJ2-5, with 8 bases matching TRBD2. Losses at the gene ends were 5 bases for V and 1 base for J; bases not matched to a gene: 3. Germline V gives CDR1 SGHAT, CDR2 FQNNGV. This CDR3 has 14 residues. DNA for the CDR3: TGTGCCAGCAGCCGGGGGGGGACCCAAGAGACCCAGTACTTC. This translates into CASSRGGTQETQYF.

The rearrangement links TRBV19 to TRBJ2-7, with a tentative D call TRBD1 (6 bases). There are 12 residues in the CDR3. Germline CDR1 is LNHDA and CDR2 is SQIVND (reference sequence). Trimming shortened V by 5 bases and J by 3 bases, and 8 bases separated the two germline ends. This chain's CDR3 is CASSGRGYEQYF. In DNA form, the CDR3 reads TGTGCCAGTAGTGGCAGGGGCTACGAGCAGTACTTC.

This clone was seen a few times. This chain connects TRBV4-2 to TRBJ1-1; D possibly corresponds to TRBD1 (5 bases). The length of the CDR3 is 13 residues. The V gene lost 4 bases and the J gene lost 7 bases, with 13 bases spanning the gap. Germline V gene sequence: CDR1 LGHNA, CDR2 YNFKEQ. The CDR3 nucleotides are TGTGCCAGCAGCCTCAAGGGGCAGGGTGAAGCTTTCTTT. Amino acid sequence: CASSLKGQGEAFF.

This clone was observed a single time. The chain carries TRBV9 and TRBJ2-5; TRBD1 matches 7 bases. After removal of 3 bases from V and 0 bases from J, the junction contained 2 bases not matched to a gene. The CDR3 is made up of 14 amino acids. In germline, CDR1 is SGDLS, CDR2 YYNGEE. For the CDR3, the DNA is TGTGCCAGCAGCGCAGGGACAGACCAAGAGACCCAGTACTTC. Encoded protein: CASSAGTDQETQYF.

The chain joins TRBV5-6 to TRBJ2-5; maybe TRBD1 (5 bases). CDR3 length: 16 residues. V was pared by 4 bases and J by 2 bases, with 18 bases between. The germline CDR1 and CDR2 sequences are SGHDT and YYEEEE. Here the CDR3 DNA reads TGTGCCAGCAGCCTAGGACCAACAGGTTTTCAAGAGACCCAGTACTTC. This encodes CASSLGPTGFQETQYF.

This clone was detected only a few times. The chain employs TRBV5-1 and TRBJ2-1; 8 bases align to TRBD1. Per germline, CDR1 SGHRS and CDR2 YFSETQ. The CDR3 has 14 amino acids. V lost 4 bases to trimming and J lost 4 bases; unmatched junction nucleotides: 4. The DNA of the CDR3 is TGCGCCAGCAGCCAGTGGACAGGGTACAATGAGCAGTTCTTC. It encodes CASSQWTGYNEQFF.

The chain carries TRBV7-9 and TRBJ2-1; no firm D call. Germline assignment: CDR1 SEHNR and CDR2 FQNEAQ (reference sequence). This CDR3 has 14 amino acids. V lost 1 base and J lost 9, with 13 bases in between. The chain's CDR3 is CASSLVGTTGEQFF. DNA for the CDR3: TGTGCCAGCAGCTTAGTAGGCACGACGGGTGAGCAGTTCTTC.

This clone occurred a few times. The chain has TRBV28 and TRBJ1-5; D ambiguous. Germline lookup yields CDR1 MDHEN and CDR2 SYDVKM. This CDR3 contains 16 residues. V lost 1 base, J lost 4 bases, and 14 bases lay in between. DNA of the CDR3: TGTGCCAGCAGTTTATCCCTCCAGTGGGCAAATCAGCCCCAGCATTTT. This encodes CASSLSLQWANQPQHF.

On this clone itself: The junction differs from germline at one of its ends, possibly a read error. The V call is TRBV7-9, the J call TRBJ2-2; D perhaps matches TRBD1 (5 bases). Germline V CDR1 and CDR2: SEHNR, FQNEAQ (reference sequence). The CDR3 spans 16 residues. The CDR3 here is CASSSRTPANTRELFF. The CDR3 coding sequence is TGTGCCAGCAGCTCCCGGACACCTGCGAACACCAGGGAGCTGTTTTTT.

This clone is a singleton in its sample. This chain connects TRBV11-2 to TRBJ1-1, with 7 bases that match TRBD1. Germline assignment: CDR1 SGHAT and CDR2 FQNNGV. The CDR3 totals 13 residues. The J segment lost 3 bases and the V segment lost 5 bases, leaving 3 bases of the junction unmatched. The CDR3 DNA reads TGTGCCAGCAGCCCACAGGGGTACACTGAAGCTTTCTTT. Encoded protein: CASSPQGYTEAFF.

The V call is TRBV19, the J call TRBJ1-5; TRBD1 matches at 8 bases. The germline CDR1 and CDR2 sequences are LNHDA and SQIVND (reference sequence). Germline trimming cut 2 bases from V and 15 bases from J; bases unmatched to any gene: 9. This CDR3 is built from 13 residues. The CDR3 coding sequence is TGTGCCAGTAGTATAACCCGGACAGGGATCGTGCATTTT. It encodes CASSITRTGIVHF.

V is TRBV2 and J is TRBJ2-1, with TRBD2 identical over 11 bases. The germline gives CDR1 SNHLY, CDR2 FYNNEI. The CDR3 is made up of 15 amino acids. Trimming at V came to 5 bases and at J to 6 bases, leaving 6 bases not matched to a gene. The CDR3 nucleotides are TGTGCCAGCAGTCAGACTAGCGGGGCCGTCAATGAGCAGTTCTTC. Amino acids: CASSQTSGAVNEQFF.

The CDR3 nucleotides read TGTGCCAGCCGCCCTAGCGGGACAGGAAGGGGCTACACCTTC. It codes for CASRPSGTGRGYTF. This chain links TRBV27 with TRBJ1-2; TRBD1 matches 8 bases. CDR1 MNHEY and CDR2 SMNVEV come from the germline V gene (reference sequence). The CDR3 has 14 amino acids. J was trimmed by 8 bases and V by 8 bases; bases with no gene match: 13.

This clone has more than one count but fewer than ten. CDR3 residues: CASSRLFTGAYEQYF. As DNA, the CDR3 is TGCGCCAGCAGCCGGTTGTTTACAGGGGCCTACGAGCAGTACTTC. The chain links TRBV23-1 to TRBJ2-7; 7 positions match TRBD1. TRBV23-1 qualifies as an ORF whose function is uncertain. The CDR3 is 15 amino acids. Trimming at V came to 6 bases and at J to 2 bases, leaving 10 bases not matched to a gene.

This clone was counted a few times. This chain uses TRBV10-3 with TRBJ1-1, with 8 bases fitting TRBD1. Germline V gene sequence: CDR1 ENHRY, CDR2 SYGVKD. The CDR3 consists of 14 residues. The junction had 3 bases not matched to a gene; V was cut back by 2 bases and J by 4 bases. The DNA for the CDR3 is TGTGCCATCAGTGAGCGACAGGGGAGCACTGAAGCTTTCTTT. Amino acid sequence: CAISERQGSTEAFF.

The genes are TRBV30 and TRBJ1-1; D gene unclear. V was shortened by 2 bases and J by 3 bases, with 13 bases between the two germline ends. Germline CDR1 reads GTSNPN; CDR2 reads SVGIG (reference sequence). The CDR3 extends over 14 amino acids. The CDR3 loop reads CAWSTQTSYTEAFF. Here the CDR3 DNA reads TGTGCCTGGAGTACCCAGACATCTTACACTGAAGCTTTCTTT.

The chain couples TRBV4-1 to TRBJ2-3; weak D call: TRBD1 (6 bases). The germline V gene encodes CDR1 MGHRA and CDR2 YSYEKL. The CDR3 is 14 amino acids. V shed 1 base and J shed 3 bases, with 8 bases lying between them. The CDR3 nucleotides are TGCGCCAGCAGCCAAGTCCAGGGGACAGATACGCAGTATTTT. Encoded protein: CASSQVQGTDTQYF.

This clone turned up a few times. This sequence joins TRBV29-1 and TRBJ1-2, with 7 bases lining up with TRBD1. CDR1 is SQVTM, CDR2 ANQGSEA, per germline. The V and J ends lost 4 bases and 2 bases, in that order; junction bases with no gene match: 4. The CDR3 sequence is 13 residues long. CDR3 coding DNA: TGCAGCGTTGTCCCAGGGGGGAACTATGGCTACACCTTC. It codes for CSVVPGGNYGYTF.

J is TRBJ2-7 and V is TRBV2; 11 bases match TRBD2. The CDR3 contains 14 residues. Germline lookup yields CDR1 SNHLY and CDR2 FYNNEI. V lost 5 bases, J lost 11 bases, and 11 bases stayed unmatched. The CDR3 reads CASSSGTSGSGEYF. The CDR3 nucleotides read TGTGCCAGCAGTTCCGGGACTAGCGGTTCGGGCGAGTACTTC. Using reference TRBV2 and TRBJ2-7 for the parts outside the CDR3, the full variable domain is EPEVTQTPSHQVTQMGQEVILRCVPISNHLYFYWYRQILGQKVEFLVSFYNNEISEKSEIFDDQFSVERPDGSNFTLKIRSTKLEDSAMYFCASSSGTSGSGEYFGPGTRLTVT.

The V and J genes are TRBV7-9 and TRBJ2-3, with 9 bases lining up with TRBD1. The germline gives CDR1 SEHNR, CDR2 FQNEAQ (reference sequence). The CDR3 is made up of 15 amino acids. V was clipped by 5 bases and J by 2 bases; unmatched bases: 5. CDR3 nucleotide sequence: TGTGCCAGCAGCCTGGGACAGGGTAACACAGATACGCAGTATTTT. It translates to CASSLGQGNTDTQYF.

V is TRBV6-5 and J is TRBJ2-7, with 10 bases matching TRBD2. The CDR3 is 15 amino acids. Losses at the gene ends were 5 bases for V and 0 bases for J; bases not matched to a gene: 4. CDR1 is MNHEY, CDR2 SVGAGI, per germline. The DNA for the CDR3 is TGTGCCAGCAGTCCTAGCGGGGGCCCCTCCTACGAGCAGTACTTC. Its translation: CASSPSGGPSYEQYF.

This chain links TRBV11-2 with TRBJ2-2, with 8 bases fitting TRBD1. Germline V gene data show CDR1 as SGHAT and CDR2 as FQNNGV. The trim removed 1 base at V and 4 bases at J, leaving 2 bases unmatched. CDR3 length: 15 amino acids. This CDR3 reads CASSLGTGSTGELFF. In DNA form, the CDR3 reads TGTGCCAGCAGCTTAGGGACAGGGAGCACCGGGGAGCTGTTTTTT.

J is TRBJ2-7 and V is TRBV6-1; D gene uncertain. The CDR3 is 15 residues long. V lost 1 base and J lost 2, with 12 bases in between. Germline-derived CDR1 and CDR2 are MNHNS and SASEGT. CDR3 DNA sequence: TGTGCCAGCAGTGAAGGTTCGGTCCGAACCTACGAGCAGTACTTC. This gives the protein CASSEGSVRTYEQYF.